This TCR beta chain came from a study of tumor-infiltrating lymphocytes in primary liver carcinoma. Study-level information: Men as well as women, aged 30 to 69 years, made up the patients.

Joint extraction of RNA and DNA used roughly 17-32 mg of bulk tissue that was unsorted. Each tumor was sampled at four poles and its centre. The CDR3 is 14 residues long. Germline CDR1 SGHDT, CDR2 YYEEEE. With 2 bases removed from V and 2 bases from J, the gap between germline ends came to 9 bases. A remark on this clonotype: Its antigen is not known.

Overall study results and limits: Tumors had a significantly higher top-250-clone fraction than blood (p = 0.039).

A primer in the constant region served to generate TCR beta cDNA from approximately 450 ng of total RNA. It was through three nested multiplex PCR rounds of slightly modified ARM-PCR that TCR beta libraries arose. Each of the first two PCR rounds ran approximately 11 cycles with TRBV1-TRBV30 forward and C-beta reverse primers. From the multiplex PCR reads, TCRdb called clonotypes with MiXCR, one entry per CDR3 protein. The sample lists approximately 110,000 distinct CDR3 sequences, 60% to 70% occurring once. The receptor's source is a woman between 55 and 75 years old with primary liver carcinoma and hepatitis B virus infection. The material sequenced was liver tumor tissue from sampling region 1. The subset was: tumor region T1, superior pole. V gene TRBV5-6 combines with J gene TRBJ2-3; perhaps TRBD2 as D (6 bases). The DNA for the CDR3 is TGTGCCAGCAGCTTACTAGCTTCCACAGATACGCAGTATTTT. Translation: CASSLLASTDTQYF.